The clone carrying this TCR beta chain was seen once. Its cognate antigen is unknown. The CDR3 has 14 residues. V lost 4 bases and J 3 bases, leaving 10 bases between the germline ends. Germline lookup yields CDR1 SGHRS and CDR2 YFSETQ. Sequenced by immunoSEQ multiplex PCR; TCRdb stores in-frame clones only, minus some. The repertoire holds about 46,000 clones, with about three quarters as singletons. Relapse was seen in all patients after autologous stem cell transplantation, and brentuximab vedotin exposure was variable. Progressive disease, partial response or complete response was each patient's best response. The sample belongs to a study of PD-1 blockade in classical Hodgkin lymphoma. Study results and caveats: Whereas CD4+ TCR diversity had risen significantly by C4D1, CD8+ TCR diversity had not.

The chain carries TRBV5-1 and TRBJ1-4, with a weak D call TRBD1 (5 bases). The TCR originated in a human donor with classical Hodgkin lymphoma. The sample was peripheral blood mononuclear cells (PBMCs), taken before the second cycle of nivolumab. The CDR3 region is CASSPGTANEKLFF. The CDR3 bases are TGCGCCAGCAGCCCGGGGACGGCTAATGAAAAACTGTTTTTT.